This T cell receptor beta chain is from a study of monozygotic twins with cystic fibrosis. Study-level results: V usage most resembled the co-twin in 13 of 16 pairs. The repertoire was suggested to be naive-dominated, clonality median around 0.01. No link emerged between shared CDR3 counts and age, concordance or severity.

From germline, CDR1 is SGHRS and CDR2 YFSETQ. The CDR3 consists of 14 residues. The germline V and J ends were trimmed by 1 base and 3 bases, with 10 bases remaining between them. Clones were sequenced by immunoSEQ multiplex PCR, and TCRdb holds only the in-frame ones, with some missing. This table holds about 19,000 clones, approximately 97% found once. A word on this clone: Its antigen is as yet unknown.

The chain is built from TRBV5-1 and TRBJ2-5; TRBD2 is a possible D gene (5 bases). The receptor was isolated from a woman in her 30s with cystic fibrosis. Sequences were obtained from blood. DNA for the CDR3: TGCGCCAGCAGCTTGCTCGGAGGAGAAGAGACCCAGTACTTC. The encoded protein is CASSLLGGEETQYF.